This T cell receptor (beta chain) was recorded in a study of blood T cell repertoires in COVID-19. V was clipped by 6 bases and J by 1 base; unmatched bases: 13. Germline CDR1 reads LNHDA; CDR2 reads SQIVND (reference sequence). The CDR3 length is 19 residues. Repertoires were generated with immunoSEQ multiplex PCR, while TCRdb's copy carries only in-frame clones and drops some. The sample records hundreds of thousands of clones, approximately 84% being singletons. Sequencing was done on a sample of PBMCs or T cells enriched from blood (not recorded which). This clonotype originated in a woman aged 25 to 39 who had recovered from COVID-19. The chain uses TRBV19 and TRBJ2-5; 14 nucleotides agree with TRBD2. The chain's CDR3 is CASSLGLGLAGAIQETQYF. In DNA, the CDR3 is TGTGCCAGTAGCCTGGGGCTGGGACTAGCGGGGGCCATCCAAGAGACCCAGTACTTC.